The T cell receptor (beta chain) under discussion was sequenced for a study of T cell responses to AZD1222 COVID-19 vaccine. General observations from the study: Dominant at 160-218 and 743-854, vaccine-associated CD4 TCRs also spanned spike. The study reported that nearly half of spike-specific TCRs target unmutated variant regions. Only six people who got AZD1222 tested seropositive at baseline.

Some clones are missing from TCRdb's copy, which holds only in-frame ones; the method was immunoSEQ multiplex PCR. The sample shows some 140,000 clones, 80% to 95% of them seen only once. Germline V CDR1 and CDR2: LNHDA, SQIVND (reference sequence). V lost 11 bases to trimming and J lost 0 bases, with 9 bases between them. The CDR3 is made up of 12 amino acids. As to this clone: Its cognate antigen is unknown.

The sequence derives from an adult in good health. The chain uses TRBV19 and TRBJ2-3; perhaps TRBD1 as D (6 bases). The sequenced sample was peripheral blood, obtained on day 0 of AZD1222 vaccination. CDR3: CASDSSTDTQYF. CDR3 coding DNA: TGTGCCTCGGACAGTAGCACAGATACGCAGTATTTT. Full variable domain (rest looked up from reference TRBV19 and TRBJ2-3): DGGITQSPKYLFRKEGQNVTLSCEQNLNHDAMYWYRQDPGQGLRLIYYSQIVNDFQKGDIAEGYSVSREKKESFPLTVTSAQKNPTAFYLCASDSSTDTQYFGPGTRLTVL.